Below, one TCR beta chain is given with its context. The sample is drawn from a study of cytomegalovirus exposure and HLA in healthy donors. The repertoire was sequenced with immunoSEQ multiplex PCR; TCRdb's copy has only in-frame clones and lacks some. In the table there are approximately 160,000 clones, around four fifths of which are singletons. Separate from the roughly 630-subject first cohort was the approximately 120-subject validation cohort, to which the donors belonged. J was trimmed by 2 bases and V by 4 bases; bases with no gene match: 4. There are 16 residues in the CDR3. The germline CDR1 and CDR2 sequences are MNHEY and SVGAGI.

This receptor was identified in a young man in good health and CMV-seropositive. This sequence joins TRBV6-5 and TRBJ2-3; 12 bases fit TRBD2. Input material: PBMCs. CDR3 nucleotides: TGTGCCAGCAGTTTTGGGACTAGCGGGCTCACAGATACGCAGTATTTT. Translation: CASSFGTSGLTDTQYF.